One and the same sample provided the 28 T cell receptor beta chains below, sequenced in a study of cytomegalovirus exposure and HLA in healthy donors. Clones were read by immunoSEQ multiplex PCR, and TCRdb kept only the in-frame ones, dropping some. The sample shows some 70,000 clones, around 85% of them seen only once. The sequencing input was PBMCs. Receptors originate from a man aged 30-40 years in good health and CMV-seronegative.

This chain links TRBV7-2 with TRBJ2-4; D gene uncertain. The germline gives CDR1 SGHTA, CDR2 FQGNSA. CDR3 size: 13 residues. The V gene lost 2 bases and the J gene lost 11 bases, with 13 bases spanning the gap. The CDR3 spells CASSLPGRPFQYF. For the CDR3, the DNA is TGTGCCAGCAGCTTACCAGGTCGGCCCTTTCAGTACTTC.

This clone was seen more than once but under ten times. The chain joins TRBV30 to TRBJ1-1; no reliable D call. Germline values: CDR1 GTSNPN, CDR2 SVGIG (reference sequence). With 0 bases removed from V and 2 bases from J, the gap between germline ends came to 10 bases. The CDR3 runs to 14 residues. The CDR3 nucleotides read TGTGCCTGGAGTGTAGGTACAGCCAACACTGAAGCTTTCTTT. It codes for CAWSVGTANTEAFF.

CDR3 DNA sequence: TGTGCCAGCCAACAGTCAGCGGGGAACACCGGGGAGCTGTTTTTT. Amino acid sequence: CASQQSAGNTGELFF. The rearrangement joins TRBV6-4 to TRBJ2-2; maybe TRBD2 (6 bases). V lost 8 bases, J lost 1 base, and 14 bases lay in between. The CDR3 has 15 residues. Germline V gene lookup returns CDR1 MRHNA and CDR2 SNTAGT.

This clone was seen just once. The chain is built from TRBV7-2 and TRBJ2-1; possibly TRBD1 for D (6 bases). Germline CDR1 is SGHTA and CDR2 is FQGNSA. V was cut by 1 base and J by 6 bases, with 13 bases left in between. The CDR3 extends over 15 amino acids. In DNA, the CDR3 is TGTGCCAGCAGCTTAGAAATCGGACAGATCAATGAGCAGTTCTTC. Translating it yields CASSLEIGQINEQFF.

The chain recombines TRBV27 with TRBJ2-1, with D perhaps TRBD2 (7 bases). The germline V gene encodes CDR1 MNHEY and CDR2 SMNVEV (reference sequence). This CDR3 contains 13 residues. Deletions cut 2 bases from V and 6 bases from J, with 8 bases between. The CDR3 sequence: CASSLRGGNEQFF. The CDR3 nucleotides are TGTGCCAGCAGTTTAAGGGGGGGCAATGAGCAGTTCTTC.

CDR3 coding DNA: TGTGCCAGCAGTTCGCGCCTCAAAAACATTCAGTACTTC. Translation gives CASSSRLKNIQYF. The J gene is TRBJ2-4, the V gene TRBV7-2; D unresolved. Between the trimmed V and J ends, which lost 6 bases and 3 bases, there was a span of 9 bases. Per germline, CDR1 SGHTA and CDR2 FQGNSA. The CDR3 totals 13 residues.

This sequence joins TRBV11-2 and TRBJ2-3, with 11 bases matching TRBD2. The J segment lost 2 bases and the V segment lost 7 bases, leaving 8 bases of the junction unmatched. The V gene's germline CDR1 is SGHAT and CDR2 FQNNGV. This CDR3 has 16 residues. The CDR3 DNA is TGTGCCAGCAAACCGGGACTAGCGGACGACACAGATACGCAGTATTTT. This gives the protein CASKPGLADDTDTQYF.

V usage is TRBV9 and J usage is TRBJ1-2, with D maybe TRBD1 (5 bases). CDR1 and CDR2 from the germline V gene are SGDLS and YYNGEE. Between the trimmed V and J ends, which lost 4 bases and 0 bases, there was a span of 13 bases. The CDR3 loop spans 15 amino acids. In DNA, the CDR3 is TGTGCCAGCAGCAGAGGAGGGGCTGCTAACTATGGCTACACCTTC. Translation: CASSRGGAANYGYTF. Supplemented by reference TRBV9 and TRBJ1-2, the full variable domain reads DSGVTQTPKHLITATGQRVTLRCSPRSGDLSVYWYQQSLDQGLQFLIQYYNGEERAKGNILERFSAQQFPDLHSELNLSSLELGDSALYFCASSRGGAANYGYTFGSGTRLTVV.

This sequence joins TRBV5-1 and TRBJ1-4; the D gene is possibly TRBD1 (5 bases). Germline V gives CDR1 SGHRS, CDR2 YFSETQ. The CDR3 consists of 16 residues. Trimming left V 0 bases short and J 0 bases short, with 9 bases between. CDR3 loop: CASSLGTLATNEKLFF. In nucleotides, the CDR3 is TGCGCCAGCAGCTTGGGGACACTTGCAACTAATGAAAAACTGTTTTTT.

This chain links TRBV25-1 with TRBJ2-7, with TRBD1 as a possible D gene (6 bases). V was cut by 1 base and J by 5 bases, with 12 bases left in between. This CDR3 contains 14 residues. Germline V gene data show CDR1 as MGHDK and CDR2 as SYGVNS. In DNA, the CDR3 is TGTGCCAGCAGTGAATTCCAGGGGTTTAACGAGCAGTACTTC. It yields the protein CASSEFQGFNEQYF.

This clone was seen a few times. The CDR3 bases are TGTGCCAGCAGCTCGAGCACAGATACGCAGTATTTT. Its translation is CASSSSTDTQYF. The genes are TRBV5-4 and TRBJ2-3, with D hard to call. The germline CDR1 and CDR2 sequences are SGHNT and YYREEE (reference sequence). The CDR3 sequence is 12 residues long. The V and J ends lost 3 bases and 0 bases respectively, with 2 bases between them. The variable domain in full, with the rest retrieved from reference TRBV5-4 and TRBJ2-3, is ETGVTQSPTHLIKTRGQQVTLRCSSQSGHNTVSWYQQALGQGPQFIFQYYREEENGRGNFPPRFSGLQFPNYSSELNVNALELDDSALYLCASSSSTDTQYFGPGTRLTVL.

This chain links TRBV6-1 with TRBJ1-2; 8 bases match TRBD1. Germline assignment: CDR1 MNHNS and CDR2 SASEGT. CDR3 length: 16 residues. With V trimmed by 2 bases and J by 6 bases, 11 bases remained unmatched. The CDR3 DNA is TGTGCCAGCAGTGAATTGGGACAGGAAAATGGGGATGGCTACACCTTC. As protein: CASSELGQENGDGYTF.

This chain links TRBV6-5 with TRBJ2-1; TRBD1 matches at 8 bases. Germline CDR1 and CDR2: MNHEY and SVGAGI. This CDR3 comprises 14 residues. V lost 5 bases and J lost 10; bases outside the gene matches: 10. Here the CDR3 DNA reads TGTGCCAGCAGTCTTATAAACGGACAGGGAGAGCAGTTCTTC. Translation: CASSLINGQGEQFF.

The CDR3 nucleotides read TGTGCCAGCAGCTCATTGACAGAGAGAGATGGCTACACCTTC. Protein: CASSSLTERDGYTF. This chain joins TRBV7-9 and TRBJ1-2, with D possibly matching TRBD1 (5 bases). The germline gives CDR1 SEHNR, CDR2 FQNEAQ (reference sequence). Trimming cost V 4 bases and J 6 bases, with 15 bases left between them. CDR3 length: 14 residues.

This chain uses TRBV7-2 with TRBJ1-2; TRBD1 might be the D (5 bases). Germline V gives CDR1 SGHTA, CDR2 FQGNSA. V gave up 5 bases and J gave up 8 bases, with 15 bases separating them. The CDR3 totals 13 residues. CDR3 in amino acids: CASSMTTDTGYTF. CDR3 DNA sequence: TGTGCCAGCAGCATGACGACAGATACGGGCTACACCTTC.

The genes are TRBV6-5 and TRBJ1-3; a weak D match, TRBD1 (5 bases). The CDR3 runs to 16 residues. V lost 0 bases and J lost 2, with 11 bases in between. The germline CDR1 and CDR2 sequences are MNHEY and SVGAGI. CDR3 nucleotide sequence: TGTGCCAGCAGTTACTCGGGGGACTCTACTGGAAACACCATATATTTT. Its protein is CASSYSGDSTGNTIYF.

The chain joins TRBV5-4 to TRBJ1-1; 8 nucleotides match TRBD1. Per germline, CDR1 SGHNT and CDR2 YYREEE (reference sequence). The CDR3 is 17 residues long. The V and J ends lost 0 bases and 1 base, in that order; junction bases with no gene match: 8. CDR3 loop: CASSLALDRAQNTEAFF. The DNA for the CDR3 is TGTGCCAGCAGCTTGGCCCTGGACAGGGCGCAGAACACTGAAGCTTTCTTT.

The V gene is TRBV6-1, the J gene TRBJ2-7, with 7 bases matching TRBD1. The CDR3 extends over 14 amino acids. The junction had 3 bases not matched to a gene; V was cut back by 4 bases and J by 0 bases. Germline V CDR1 and CDR2: MNHNS, SASEGT. The CDR3 DNA follows: TGTGCCAGCAGTGTTCGACAGGGCTCCTACGAGCAGTACGTC. Encoded protein: CASSVRQGSYEQYV.

This clone has only a few counts. The rearrangement links TRBV4-2 to TRBJ2-7; D gene uncertain. The V gene lost 0 bases and the J gene lost 0 bases, with 12 bases spanning the gap. The CDR3 sequence is 16 residues long. Germline-derived CDR1 and CDR2 are LGHNA and YNFKEQ. CDR3 nucleotide sequence: TGTGCCAGCAGCCAAGATTCCACTTTTCCCTCCTACGAGCAGTACTTC. Residues: CASSQDSTFPSYEQYF.

This clone was picked up one time. The genes are TRBV9 and TRBJ2-7; 7 bases align to TRBD2. Germline CDR1 and CDR2: SGDLS and YYNGEE. V was clipped by 4 bases and J by 0 bases; unmatched bases: 13. The CDR3 spans 17 residues. The DNA for the CDR3 is TGTGCCAGCAGCCCCCCCGGGAGGCGGGAGAGCTCCTACGAGCAGTACGTC. This codes for CASSPPGRRESSYEQYV.

CDR3 bases: TGTGCCAGCAGCTTAAGACCGGGACAGGGGCCTCGGGCGGAGCATTTT. Protein sequence: CASSLRPGQGPRAEHF. This sequence joins TRBV7-2 and TRBJ1-5; 10 nucleotides align to TRBD1. This CDR3 region has 16 residues. Trimming took 2 bases from V and 14 from J; bases not matched to a gene: 15. The V gene's germline CDR1 is SGHTA and CDR2 FQGNSA.

The chain has TRBV9 and TRBJ2-3, with a tentative D call TRBD1 (5 bases). The CDR3 is 14 amino acids. Trimming removed 2 bases from V and 4 bases from J, with 11 bases in between. Germline V gene lookup returns CDR1 SGDLS and CDR2 YYNGEE. This chain's CDR3 is CASSVQGVPDTQYF. In nucleotides, the CDR3 is TGTGCCAGCAGCGTTCAGGGCGTCCCAGATACGCAGTATTTT.

The chain links TRBV2 to TRBJ2-7, with TRBD1 matching 7 bases. The ends lost 3 bases at V and 8 bases at J; junction bases unmatched: 13. CDR3 length: 15 amino acids. In germline, CDR1 is SNHLY, CDR2 FYNNEI. In nucleotides, the CDR3 is TGTGCCAGCAGTGATTTGTGGGACAGCGCCAGGCAGCAGTACGTC. Encoded protein: CASSDLWDSARQQYV.

This chain joins TRBV7-2 and TRBJ2-7; D ambiguous. V lost 3 bases and J 4 bases, leaving 4 bases between the germline ends. The CDR3 totals 11 residues. The germline gives CDR1 SGHTA, CDR2 FQGNSA. In nucleotides, the CDR3 is TGTGCCAGCAGCTTTCAATACGAGCAGTACTTC. Its translation: CASSFQYEQYF.

Worth noting for this clone: No conserved phenylalanine or tryptophan is present at the end of the CDR3, so a read error is the likely explanation. It is unclear where the CDR3 begins or ends on the DNA, so no DNA is shown, and the CDR3 is as TCRdb lists it. This chain uses TRBV23-1 with TRBJ1-3. TRBV23-1 is an open reading frame whose function is uncertain. The CDR3 spans 9 residues, counting both ends. The CDR3 reads CASRLKKSP.

V is TRBV19 and J is TRBJ2-3; the match to TRBD2 covers 7 bases. The CDR3 is made up of 15 amino acids. V shed 6 bases, J shed 0 bases, and the junction held 6 bases outside the gene matches. CDR1 and CDR2 from the germline V gene are LNHDA and SQIVND (reference sequence). Written as DNA, the CDR3 is TGTGCCAGTAGACCACTAGCGTCAAGCACAGATACGCAGTATTTT. Residues: CASRPLASSTDTQYF.

CDR3 in DNA: TGTGCCAGCAGCTTCCTTAGCGGGAGGGGCGATGAGCAGTTCTTC. It yields the protein CASSFLSGRGDEQFF. The gene calls are TRBV7-9 and TRBJ2-1, with 11 bases identical to TRBD2. This CDR3 region has 15 residues. In germline, CDR1 is SEHNR, CDR2 FQNEAQ (reference sequence). V trimming: 3 bases; J trimming: 8 bases; junction bases outside the gene matches: 6.

This chain joins TRBV6-1 and TRBJ2-2; TRBD2 matches 8 bases. This CDR3 spans 15 amino acids. The V gene's germline CDR1 is MNHNS and CDR2 SASEGT. With 4 bases clipped from V and 2 bases from J, the junction kept 3 bases outside the gene matches. The CDR3 reads CASSALADNTGELFF. CDR3 sequence (DNA): TGTGCCAGCAGTGCACTAGCGGATAACACCGGGGAGCTGTTTTTT.